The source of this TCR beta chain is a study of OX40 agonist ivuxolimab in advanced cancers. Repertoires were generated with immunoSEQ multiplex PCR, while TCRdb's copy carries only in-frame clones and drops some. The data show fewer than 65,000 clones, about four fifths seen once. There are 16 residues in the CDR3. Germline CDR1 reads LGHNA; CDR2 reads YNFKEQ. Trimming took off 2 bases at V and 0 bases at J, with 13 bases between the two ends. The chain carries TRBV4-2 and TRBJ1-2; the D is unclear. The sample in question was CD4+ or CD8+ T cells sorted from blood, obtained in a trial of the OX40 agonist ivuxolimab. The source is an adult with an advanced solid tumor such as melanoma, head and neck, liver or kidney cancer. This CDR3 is CASSQIRARPNYGYTF. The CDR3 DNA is TGTGCCAGCAGCCAAATACGGGCACGGCCTAACTATGGCTACACCTTC.